These T cell receptor beta chains were read from a single sample in a study of T cells in narcolepsy. Here immunoSEQ multiplex PCR was the method, and the copy in TCRdb shows in-frame clones only, minus some. Of around 35,000 clones listed, 82% are singletons. Specimen: CD45RA- memory CD4+ T cells from PBMCs. The receptors were sampled from a human donor with narcolepsy. Each CDR3 is given with its conserved first and last residue. A D gene is named only where the DNA matches it firmly. Only some rows state a clone size, as once, few, many or a class for expanded clones.

CDR3	DNA	size	V	D	J
CASSSGQGNYGYTF	TGCGCCAGCAGCTCCGGACAGGGAAACTATGGCTACACCTTC	-	TRBV5-1	TRBD1	TRBJ1-2
CSVEVGTKQFF	TGCAGCGTTGAAGTTGGGACGAAGCAGTTCTTC	-	TRBV29-1	-	TRBJ2-1
CASTMAGTVHSPLHF	TGTGCCAGCACCATGGCCGGGACAGTCCATTCACCCCTCCACTTT	-	TRBV7-8	TRBD1	TRBJ1-6
CASSYVAAGIHNEQFF	TGTGCCAGCAGTTACGTGGCAGCGGGTATCCACAATGAGCAGTTCTTC	-	TRBV6-5	-	TRBJ2-1
CASNLGGEETQYF	TGTGCCAGTAACTTGGGGGGTGAGGAGACCCAGTACTTC	-	TRBV19	-	TRBJ2-5
CASSLGTGKETQYF	TGCGCCAGCAGCTTGGGAACAGGGAAAGAGACCCAGTACTTC	-	TRBV5-1	-	TRBJ2-5
CASSYSPRGHEQFF	TGTGCCAGCAGTTACTCCCCGAGAGGCCATGAGCAGTTCTTC	-	TRBV6-5	-	TRBJ2-1
CASRPNPSGGIDNEQFF	TGTGCCAGCAGGCCAAATCCTAGCGGGGGCATAGACAATGAGCAGTTCTTC	once	TRBV5-6	TRBD2	TRBJ2-1
CASSSGVLYNEQFF	TGTGCCAGCAGCTCGGGGGTGCTCTACAATGAGCAGTTCTTC	-	TRBV11-3	-	TRBJ2-1
CASSSGGTGAETQYF	TGTGCCAGCAGCTCTGGGGGGACAGGGGCAGAGACCCAGTACTTC	-	TRBV11-2	TRBD1	TRBJ2-5
CASSYLGEKGNYGYTF	TGTGCCAGCAGTTACCTTGGGGAGAAAGGAAACTATGGCTACACCTTC	once	TRBV25-1	-	TRBJ1-2
CASSAGQVTYGYTF	TGTGCCAGCAGCGCGGGACAGGTAACCTATGGCTACACCTTC	-	TRBV11-3	TRBD1	TRBJ1-2
CASGFRTELGANVLTF	TGTGCTAGTGGCTTCAGGACGGAGCTTGGGGCCAACGTCCTGACTTTC	-	TRBV12-5	-	TRBJ2-6
CARSLTGTGRGFNEQYF	TGTGCCAGAAGCTTAACCGGAACAGGGAGAGGGTTCAACGAGCAGTACTTC	-	TRBV5-3	-	TRBJ2-7
CASRPGQSYEQYF	TGTGCCAGCAGACCGGGACAATCCTACGAGCAGTACTTC	-	TRBV28	-	TRBJ2-7
CASTPGATYEQYF	TGTGCCAGTACCCCGGGGGCAACCTACGAGCAGTACTTC	-	TRBV6-6	-	TRBJ2-7
CASSQGWETEAFF	TGCGCCAGCAGCCAGGGTTGGGAGACTGAGGCTTTCTTT	once	TRBV10-1	-	TRBJ1-1
CASSLAQGLGYGYTF	TGTGCCAGCAGTTTAGCCCAGGGCTTAGGGTATGGCTACACCTTC	-	TRBV28	-	TRBJ1-2
CASSAGSSTDTQYF	TGCGCCAGCAGTGCAGGATCCTCCACAGATACGCAGTATTTT	-	TRBV10-1	-	TRBJ2-3
CASSPVEGRNSPLHF	TGTGCCAGCAGCCCCGTAGAGGGGAGGAATTCACCCCTCCACTTT	-	TRBV7-6	-	TRBJ1-6
CASTRHRGEGEKLFF	TGTGCCAGCACTCGACACAGGGGGGAGGGTGAAAAACTGTTTTTT	-	TRBV28	TRBD1	TRBJ1-4
CASSRDRGNSPLHF	TGCGCCAGCAGCCGAGACAGGGGGAATTCACCCCTCCACTTT	-	TRBV4-3	TRBD1	TRBJ1-6
CASSPTSTYGYTF	TGTGCCAGCAGCCCGACGAGCACCTATGGCTACACCTTC	-	TRBV7-9	-	TRBJ1-2
CSVFRGYEQYF	TGCAGCGTTTTTAGGGGGTACGAGCAGTACTTC	-	TRBV29-1	-	TRBJ2-7
CASSLGLANTEAFF	TGTGCCAGCAGCTTGGGGCTAGCGAACACTGAAGCTTTCTTT	-	TRBV7-2	-	TRBJ1-1
CASSSAGGVTTYEQYF	TGTGCCAGCAGCTCGGCGGGGGGGGTTACCACCTACGAGCAGTACTTC	-	TRBV7-2	TRBD2	TRBJ2-7
CASSLIIGRGNTEAFF	TGTGCCAGCAGCTTAATCATCGGCAGGGGGAACACTGAAGCTTTCTTT	-	TRBV13	-	TRBJ1-1
CTSSQVAEGLRWDPIMQPQHF	TGCACCAGCAGCCAAGTCGCCGAAGGTCTACGGTGGGACCCAATCATGCAGCCCCAGCATTTT	-	TRBV1	-	TRBJ1-5
CASGLGQPNTEAFF	TGTGCTAGTGGTTTGGGACAACCGAACACTGAAGCTTTCTTT	-	TRBV12-5	-	TRBJ1-1
CSVGRTGDVGELFF	TGCAGCGTTGGTAGGACAGGAGACGTAGGGGAGCTGTTTTTT	-	TRBV29-1	TRBD1	TRBJ2-2
CASSRQVDQPQHF	TGTGCCAGCAGTCGACAGGTAGATCAGCCCCAGCATTTT	-	TRBV6-5	-	TRBJ1-5
CACDRGSGNTIYF	TGTGCCTGTGACAGGGGCTCTGGAAACACCATATATTTT	-	TRBV30	TRBD1	TRBJ1-3
CASKRQGSLFF	TGTGCCAGCAAGAGACAGGGATCACTGTTTTTT	few	TRBV28	TRBD1	TRBJ1-4
CASRRDRDSGNTIYF	TGTGCCAGCAGAAGGGACCGTGACTCTGGAAACACCATATATTTT	few	TRBV28	-	TRBJ1-3
CASKHQVNTEAFF	TGTGCCAGCAAACATCAGGTGAACACTGAAGCTTTCTTT	-	TRBV6-5	-	TRBJ1-1
CASRQDSALYGYTF	TGTGCCAGCAGGCAAGACAGCGCACTATATGGCTACACCTTC	-	TRBV5-4	-	TRBJ1-2
CASSVEGMETQYF	TGTGCCAGCAGCGTAGAGGGGATGGAGACCCAGTACTTC	-	TRBV9	-	TRBJ2-5
CASSFGTADYEQYF	TGCGCCAGCAGCTTCGGGACAGCCGACTACGAGCAGTACTTC	-	TRBV5-1	TRBD1	TRBJ2-7
CASSIGRANYGYTF	TGTGCCAGTAGTATAGGCAGAGCTAACTATGGCTACACCTTC	once	TRBV19	-	TRBJ1-2
CASSLLAGDTGELFF	TGTGCCAGCAGCTTACTAGCGGGGGACACCGGGGAGCTGTTTTTT	-	TRBV7-3	TRBD2	TRBJ2-2
CASSLGQGGSLQYF	TGTGCCAGCAGTTTGGGACAGGGAGGCTCCCTCCAGTACTTC	-	TRBV28	TRBD1	TRBJ2-5